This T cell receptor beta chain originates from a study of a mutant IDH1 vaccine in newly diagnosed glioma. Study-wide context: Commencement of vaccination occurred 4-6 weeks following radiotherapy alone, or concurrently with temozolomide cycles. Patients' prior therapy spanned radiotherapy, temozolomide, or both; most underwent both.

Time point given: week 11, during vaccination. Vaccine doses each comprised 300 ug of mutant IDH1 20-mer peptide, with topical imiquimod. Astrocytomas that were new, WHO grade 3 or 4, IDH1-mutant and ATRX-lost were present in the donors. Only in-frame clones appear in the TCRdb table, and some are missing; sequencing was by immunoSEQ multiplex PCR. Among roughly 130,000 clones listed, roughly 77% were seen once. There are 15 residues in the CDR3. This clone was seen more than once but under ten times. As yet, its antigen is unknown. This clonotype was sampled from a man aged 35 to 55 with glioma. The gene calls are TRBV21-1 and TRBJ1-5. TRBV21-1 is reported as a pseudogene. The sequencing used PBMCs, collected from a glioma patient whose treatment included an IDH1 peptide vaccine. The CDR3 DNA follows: TGTGCCAGCAGCTACCGGGCACACAGCAATCAGCCCCAGCATTTT. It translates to CASSYRAHSNQPQHF.